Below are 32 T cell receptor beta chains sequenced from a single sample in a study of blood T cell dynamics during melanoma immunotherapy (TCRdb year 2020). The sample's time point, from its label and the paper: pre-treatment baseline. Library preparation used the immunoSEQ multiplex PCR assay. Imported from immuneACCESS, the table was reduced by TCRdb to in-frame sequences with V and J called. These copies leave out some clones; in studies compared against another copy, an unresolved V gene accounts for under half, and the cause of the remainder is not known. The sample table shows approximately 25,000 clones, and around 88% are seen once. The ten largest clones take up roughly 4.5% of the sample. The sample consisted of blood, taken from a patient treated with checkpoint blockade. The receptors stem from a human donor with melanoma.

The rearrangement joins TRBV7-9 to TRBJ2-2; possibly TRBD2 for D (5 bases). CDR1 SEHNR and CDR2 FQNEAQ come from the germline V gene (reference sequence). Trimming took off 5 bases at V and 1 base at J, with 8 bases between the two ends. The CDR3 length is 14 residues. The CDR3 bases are TGTGCCAGCAGCATTGGACTGAACACCGGGGAGCTGTTTTTT. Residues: CASSIGLNTGELFF.

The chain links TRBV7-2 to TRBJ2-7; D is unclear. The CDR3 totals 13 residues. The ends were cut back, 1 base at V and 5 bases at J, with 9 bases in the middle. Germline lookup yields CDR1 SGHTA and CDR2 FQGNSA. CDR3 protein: CASSLGVWNEQYF. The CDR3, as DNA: TGTGCCAGCAGCTTAGGGGTCTGGAACGAGCAGTACTTC.

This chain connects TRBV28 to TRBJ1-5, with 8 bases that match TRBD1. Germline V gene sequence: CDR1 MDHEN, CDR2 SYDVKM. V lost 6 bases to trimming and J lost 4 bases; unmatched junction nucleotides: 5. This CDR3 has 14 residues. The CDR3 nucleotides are TGTGCCAGCAGGCCAGGGGGCACAAATCAGCCCCAGCATTTT. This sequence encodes CASRPGGTNQPQHF. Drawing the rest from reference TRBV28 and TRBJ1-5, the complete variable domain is DVKVTQSSRYLVKRTGEKVFLECVQDMDHENMFWYRQDPGLGLRLIYFSYDVKMKEKGDIPEGYSVSREKKERFSLILESASTNQTSMYLCASRPGGTNQPQHFGDGTRLSIL.

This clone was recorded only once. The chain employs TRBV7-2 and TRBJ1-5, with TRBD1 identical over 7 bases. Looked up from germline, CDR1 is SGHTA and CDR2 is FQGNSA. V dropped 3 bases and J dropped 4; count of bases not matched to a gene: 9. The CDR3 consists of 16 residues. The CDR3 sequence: CASSFRGGGPNQPQHF. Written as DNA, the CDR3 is TGTGCCAGCAGCTTCCGGGGAGGGGGCCCAAATCAGCCCCAGCATTTT.

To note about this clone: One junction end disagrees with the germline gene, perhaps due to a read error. CDR3 sequence: CASETVGCF. DNA for the CDR3: TGCGCCAGCGAGACAGTCGGATGCTTC. The chain links TRBV4-1 to TRBJ2-7; D is possibly TRBD1 (5 bases). CDR1 is MGHRA, CDR2 YSYEKL, per germline. This CDR3 contains 9 residues.

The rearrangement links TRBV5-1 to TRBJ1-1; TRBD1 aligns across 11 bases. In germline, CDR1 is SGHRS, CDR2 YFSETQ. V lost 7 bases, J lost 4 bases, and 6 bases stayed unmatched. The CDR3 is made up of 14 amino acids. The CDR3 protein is CASSTGTGGTEAFF. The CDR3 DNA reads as TGCGCCAGCTCAACGGGGACAGGGGGCACTGAAGCTTTCTTT.

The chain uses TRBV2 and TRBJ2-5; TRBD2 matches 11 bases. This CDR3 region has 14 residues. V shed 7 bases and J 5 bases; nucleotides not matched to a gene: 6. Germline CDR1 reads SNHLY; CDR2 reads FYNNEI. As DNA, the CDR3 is TGTGCCAGCATACAACTAGCGGGAGTTGAGACCCAGTACTTC. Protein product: CASIQLAGVETQYF.

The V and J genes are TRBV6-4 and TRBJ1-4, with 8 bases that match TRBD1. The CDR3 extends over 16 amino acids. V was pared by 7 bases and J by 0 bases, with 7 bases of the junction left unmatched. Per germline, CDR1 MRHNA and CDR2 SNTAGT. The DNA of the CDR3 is TGTGCCAGCATTAGGACAGGGCCTACAACTAATGAAAAACTGTTTTTT. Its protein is CASIRTGPTTNEKLFF.

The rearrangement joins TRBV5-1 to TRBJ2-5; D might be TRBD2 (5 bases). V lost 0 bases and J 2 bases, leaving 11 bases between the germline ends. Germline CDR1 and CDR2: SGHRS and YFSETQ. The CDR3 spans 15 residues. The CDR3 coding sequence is TGCGCCAGCAGCTTGGCCGGGAACAGACAAGAGACCCAGTACTTC. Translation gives CASSLAGNRQETQYF.

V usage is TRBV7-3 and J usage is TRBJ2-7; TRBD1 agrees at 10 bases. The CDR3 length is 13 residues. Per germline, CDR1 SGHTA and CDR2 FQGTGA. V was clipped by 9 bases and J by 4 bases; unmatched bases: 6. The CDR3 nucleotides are TGTGCCAGTGAGGACAGGGGGTCTTACGAGCAGTACTTC. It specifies CASEDRGSYEQYF.

The CDR3 DNA follows: TGTGCCATCGTTGATGGACAGCAGAATGAGCAGTTCTTC. Its protein is CAIVDGQQNEQFF. This sequence joins TRBV10-3 and TRBJ2-1; perhaps TRBD1 as D (6 bases). This CDR3 contains 13 residues. The germline gives CDR1 ENHRY, CDR2 SYGVKD. V was shortened by 8 bases and J by 7 bases, with 15 bases between the two germline ends.

DNA of the CDR3: TGTGCCAGCTCACCAAATTCACAGTTCTACGAGCAGTACTTC. It codes for CASSPNSQFYEQYF. The chain carries TRBV18 and TRBJ2-7; no definite D call. V was shortened by 2 bases and J by 3 bases, with 11 bases between the two germline ends. The CDR3 contains 14 residues. The germline V gene encodes CDR1 KGHSH and CDR2 LQKENI. Full variable domain (remainder filled in from reference TRBV18 and TRBJ2-7): NAGVMQNPRHLVRRRGQEARLRCSPMKGHSHVYWYRQLPEEGLKFMVYLQKENIIDESGMPKERFSAEFPKEGPSILRIQQVVRGDSAAYFCASSPNSQFYEQYFGPGTRLTVT.

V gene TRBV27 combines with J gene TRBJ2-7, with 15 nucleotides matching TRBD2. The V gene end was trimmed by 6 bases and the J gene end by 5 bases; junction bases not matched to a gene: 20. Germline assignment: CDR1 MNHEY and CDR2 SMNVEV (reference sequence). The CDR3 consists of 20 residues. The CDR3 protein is CASSLDTGPGTSGRRDEQYF. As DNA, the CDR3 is TGTGCCAGCAGCCTTGATACAGGGCCCGGGACTAGCGGGAGGAGGGACGAGCAGTACTTC.

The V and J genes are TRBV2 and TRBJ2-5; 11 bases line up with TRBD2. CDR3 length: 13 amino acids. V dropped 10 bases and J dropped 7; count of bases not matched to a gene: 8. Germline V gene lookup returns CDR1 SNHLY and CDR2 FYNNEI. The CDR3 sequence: CATSLAGDRTQYF. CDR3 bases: TGTGCCACCTCACTAGCGGGAGATCGGACCCAGTACTTC.

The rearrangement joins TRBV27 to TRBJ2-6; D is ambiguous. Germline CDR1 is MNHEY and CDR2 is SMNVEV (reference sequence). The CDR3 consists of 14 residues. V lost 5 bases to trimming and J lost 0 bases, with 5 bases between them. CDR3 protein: CASSPVSGANVLTF. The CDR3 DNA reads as TGTGCCAGCAGTCCCGTCTCTGGGGCCAACGTCCTGACTTTC.

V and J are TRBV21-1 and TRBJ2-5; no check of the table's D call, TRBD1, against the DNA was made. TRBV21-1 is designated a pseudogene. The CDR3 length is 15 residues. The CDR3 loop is CASSSPDRAQETQYF. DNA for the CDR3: TGTGCCAGCAGCAGCCCAGACAGGGCACAAGAGACCCAGTACTTC.

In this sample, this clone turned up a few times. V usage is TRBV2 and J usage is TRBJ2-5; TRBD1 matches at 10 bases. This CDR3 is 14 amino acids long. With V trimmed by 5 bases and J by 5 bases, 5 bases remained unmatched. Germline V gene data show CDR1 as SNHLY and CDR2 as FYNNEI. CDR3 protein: CASSRTGGLETQYF. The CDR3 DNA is TGTGCCAGCAGTCGGACAGGGGGATTGGAGACCCAGTACTTC.

The CDR3 protein is CASSLLAAYNEQFF. The CDR3 DNA sequence: TGTGCCAGCAGTTTATTAGCGGCTTACAATGAGCAGTTCTTC. The chain links TRBV27 to TRBJ2-1, with D possibly matching TRBD2 (6 bases). Germline V gene lookup returns CDR1 MNHEY and CDR2 SMNVEV (reference sequence). This CDR3 region has 14 residues. Trimming stripped 1 base from V and 4 bases from J, with 8 bases between.

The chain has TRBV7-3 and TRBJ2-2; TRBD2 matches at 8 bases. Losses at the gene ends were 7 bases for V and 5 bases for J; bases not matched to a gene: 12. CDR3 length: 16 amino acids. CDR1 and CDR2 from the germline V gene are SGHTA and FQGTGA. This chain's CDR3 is CASTYGAGGGTGELFF. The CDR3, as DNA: TGTGCCAGCACCTATGGGGCGGGAGGAGGTACCGGGGAGCTGTTTTTT.

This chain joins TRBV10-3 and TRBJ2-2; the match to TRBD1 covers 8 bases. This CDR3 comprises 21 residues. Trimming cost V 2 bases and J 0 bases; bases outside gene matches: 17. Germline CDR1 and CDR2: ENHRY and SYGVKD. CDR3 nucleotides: TGTGCCATCAGTGAGGTGCCGGGGGACAGGCCCTTTTTCGCGAACACCGGGGAGCTGTTTTTT. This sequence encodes CAISEVPGDRPFFANTGELFF.

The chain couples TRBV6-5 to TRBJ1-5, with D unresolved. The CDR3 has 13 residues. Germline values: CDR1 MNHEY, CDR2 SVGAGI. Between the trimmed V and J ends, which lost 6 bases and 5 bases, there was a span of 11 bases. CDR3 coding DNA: TGTGCCAGCAGGCCGGGGAGAGATCAGCCCCAGCATTTT. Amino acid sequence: CASRPGRDQPQHF.

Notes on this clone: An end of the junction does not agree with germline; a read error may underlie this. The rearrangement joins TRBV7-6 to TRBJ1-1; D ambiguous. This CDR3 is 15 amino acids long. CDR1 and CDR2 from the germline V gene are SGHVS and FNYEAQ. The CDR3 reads CASSLAQIRNAEAFF. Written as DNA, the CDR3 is TGTGCCAGCAGCTTAGCCCAGATCCGGAACGCTGAAGCTTTCTTT. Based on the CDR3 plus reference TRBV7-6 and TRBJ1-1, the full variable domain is GAGVSQSPRYKVTKRGQDVALRCDPISGHVSLYWYRQALGQGPEFLTYFNYEAQQDKSGLPNDRFSAERPEGSISTLTIQRTEQRDSAMYRCASSLAQIRNAEAFFGQGTRLTVV.

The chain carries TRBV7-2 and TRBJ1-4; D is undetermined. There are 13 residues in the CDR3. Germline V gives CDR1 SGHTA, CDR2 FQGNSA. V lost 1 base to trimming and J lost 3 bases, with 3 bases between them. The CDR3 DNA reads TGTGCCAGCAGCTTAGAGCCTAATGAAAAACTGTTTTTT. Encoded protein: CASSLEPNEKLFF.

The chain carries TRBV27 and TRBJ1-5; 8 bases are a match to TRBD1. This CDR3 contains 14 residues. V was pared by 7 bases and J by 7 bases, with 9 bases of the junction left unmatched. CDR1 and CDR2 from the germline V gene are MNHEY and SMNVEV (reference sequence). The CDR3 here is CASNDRGRGQPQHF. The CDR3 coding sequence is TGTGCCAGCAACGACAGGGGCCGGGGGCAGCCCCAGCATTTT.

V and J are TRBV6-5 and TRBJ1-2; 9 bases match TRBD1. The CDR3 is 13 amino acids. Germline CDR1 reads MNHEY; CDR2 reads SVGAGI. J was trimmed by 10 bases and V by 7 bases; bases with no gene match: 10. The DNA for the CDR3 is TGTGCCAGCATTAAGCCGGGACAGGGAGCCTACACCTTC. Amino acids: CASIKPGQGAYTF.

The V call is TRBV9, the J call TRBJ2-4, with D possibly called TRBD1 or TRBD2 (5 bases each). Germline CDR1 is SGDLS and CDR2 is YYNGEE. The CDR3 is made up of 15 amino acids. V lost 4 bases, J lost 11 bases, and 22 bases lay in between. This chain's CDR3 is CASSPGTLLGDVQYF. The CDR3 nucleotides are TGTGCCAGCAGCCCCGGGACCCTTCTAGGCGACGTTCAGTACTTC. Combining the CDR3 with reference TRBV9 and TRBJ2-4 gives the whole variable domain DSGVTQTPKHLITATGQRVTLRCSPRSGDLSVYWYQQSLDQGLQFLIQYYNGEERAKGNILERFSAQQFPDLHSELNLSSLELGDSALYFCASSPGTLLGDVQYFGAGTRLSVL.

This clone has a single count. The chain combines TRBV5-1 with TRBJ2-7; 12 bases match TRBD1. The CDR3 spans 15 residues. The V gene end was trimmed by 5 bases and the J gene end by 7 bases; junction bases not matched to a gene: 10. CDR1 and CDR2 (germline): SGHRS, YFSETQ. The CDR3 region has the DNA TGCGCCAGCAGTCGCGGGACAGGGGGCTCTGAAGAGCAGTACTTC. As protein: CASSRGTGGSEEQYF.

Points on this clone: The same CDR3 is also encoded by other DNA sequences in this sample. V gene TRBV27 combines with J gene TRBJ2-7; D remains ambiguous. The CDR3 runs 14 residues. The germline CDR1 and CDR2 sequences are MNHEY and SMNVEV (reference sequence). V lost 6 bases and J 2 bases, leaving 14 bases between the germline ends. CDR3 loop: CASSPTGSPYEQYF. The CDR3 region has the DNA TGTGCCAGCAGCCCCACGGGCAGTCCCTACGAGCAGTACTTC.

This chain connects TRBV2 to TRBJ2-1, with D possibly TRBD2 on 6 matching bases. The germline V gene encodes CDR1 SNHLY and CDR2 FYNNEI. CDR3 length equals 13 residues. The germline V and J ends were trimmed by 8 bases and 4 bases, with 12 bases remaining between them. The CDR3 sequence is CASSSGTYNEQFF. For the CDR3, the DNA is TGTGCCAGCTCGTCCGGGACTTACAATGAGCAGTTCTTC.

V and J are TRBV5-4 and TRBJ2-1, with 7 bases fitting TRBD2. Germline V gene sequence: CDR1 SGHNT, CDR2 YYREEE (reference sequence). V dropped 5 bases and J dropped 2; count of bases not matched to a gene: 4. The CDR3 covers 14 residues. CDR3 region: CASSPSGTYNEQFF. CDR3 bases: TGTGCCAGCAGTCCCAGCGGGACCTACAATGAGCAGTTCTTC.

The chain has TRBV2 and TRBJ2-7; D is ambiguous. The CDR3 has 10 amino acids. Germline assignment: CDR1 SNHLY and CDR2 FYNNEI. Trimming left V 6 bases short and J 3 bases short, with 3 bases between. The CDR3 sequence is CASRDYEQYF. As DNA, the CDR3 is TGTGCCAGCAGGGACTACGAGCAGTACTTC.

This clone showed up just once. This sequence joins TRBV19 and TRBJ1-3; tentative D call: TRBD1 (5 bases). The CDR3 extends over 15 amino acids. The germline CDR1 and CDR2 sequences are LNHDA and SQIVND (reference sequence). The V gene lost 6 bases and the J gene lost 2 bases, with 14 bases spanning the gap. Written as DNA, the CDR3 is TGTGCCAGTAGACCCCACCGGGGCCCTGGAAACACCATATATTTT. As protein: CASRPHRGPGNTIYF.